This TCR beta chain was identified in a study of blood T cell repertoires in COVID-19. The V and J ends lost 3 bases and 0 bases, in that order; junction bases with no gene match: 2. The CDR3 has 15 amino acids. Germline V gene lookup returns CDR1 MGHRA and CDR2 YSYEKL. The authors' processing: For nucleated cells, counts were estimated from reference gene primer amplification. The method was immunoSEQ multiplex PCR; TCRdb's version includes in-frame clones alone and lacks a portion of them. V, J and clone size are those of that table, while D and trimming were read from the DNA. Of around 210,000 clones listed, about 88% are singletons. Enrolment of Seattle patients took place during active infection, and they were followed longitudinally.

The chain couples TRBV4-1 to TRBJ2-7; 10 bases align to TRBD2. This sequence originates from a man aged 45 to 65 with COVID-19, enrolled during active disease. Source material: peripheral blood. This CDR3 is CASSHLAGDSYEQYF. The CDR3 DNA is TGCGCCAGCAGCCACCTAGCGGGGGACTCCTACGAGCAGTACTTC.